Following are 15 T cell receptor beta chains from one sample sequenced in a study of blood T cell repertoires in COVID-19. Sequenced by immunoSEQ multiplex PCR; TCRdb stores in-frame clones only, minus some. The table shows about 120,000 clones, with less than 90% occurring only once. The sequenced sample consisted of peripheral blood. Receptors were obtained from an elderly man with acute or convalescent COVID-19.

In DNA, the CDR3 is TGTGCCAGCAGCTTCGGACAGGGTGATTATGGCTACACCTTC. Encoded protein: CASSFGQGDYGYTF. V usage is TRBV5-5 and J usage is TRBJ1-2; 8 bases are shared with TRBD1. V gave up 2 bases and J gave up 5 bases; unmatched junction bases: 5. This CDR3 is built from 14 residues. Germline CDR1 SGHKS, CDR2 YYEKEE (reference sequence). The full variable domain, rest sourced from reference TRBV5-5 and TRBJ1-2, is DAGVTQSPTHLIKTRGQQVTLRCSPISGHKSVSWYQQVLGQGPQFIFQYYEKEERGRGNFPDRFSARQFPNYSSELNVNALLLGDSALYLCASSFGQGDYGYTFGSGTRLTVV.

The rearrangement links TRBV5-8 to TRBJ1-5, with D maybe TRBD1 (5 bases). The CDR3 is made up of 12 amino acids. The germline V gene has CDR1 SGHTS and CDR2 YDEGEE. V lost 1 base and J 7 bases, leaving 6 bases between the germline ends. The CDR3 spells CASSLKGQPQHF. The CDR3 region has the DNA TGTGCCAGCAGCTTGAAGGGGCAGCCCCAGCATTTT.

This clone is a singleton in its sample. The J gene is TRBJ2-3, the V gene TRBV6-2 or TRBV6-3; D perhaps matches TRBD2 (6 bases). This CDR3 has 18 residues. Looked up from germline, CDR1 is MNHEY and CDR2 is SVGEGT. Trimming left V 2 bases short and J 2 bases short, with 20 bases between. CDR3 nucleotides: TGTGCCAGCAGTTACCAATTCTCAGCGGGTTACGACACAGATACGCAGTATTTT. This encodes CASSYQFSAGYDTDTQYF.

The gene calls are TRBV6-2 or TRBV6-3 and TRBJ1-5; D gene uncertain. The CDR3 contains 16 residues. Germline-derived CDR1 and CDR2 are MNHEY and SVGEGT. V lost 4 bases to trimming and J lost 1 base, with 14 bases between them. Here the CDR3 DNA reads TGTGCCAGCAGTTCGGGGAGTTATTTGAGCAATCAGCCCCAGCATTTT. As protein: CASSSGSYLSNQPQHF.

The chain links TRBV29-1 to TRBJ1-1, with 8 bases lining up with TRBD1. The CDR3 extends over 13 amino acids. Germline V lookup: CDR1 SQVTM, CDR2 ANQGSEA. With V trimmed by 7 bases and J by 4 bases, 8 bases remained unmatched. The CDR3 reads CSDGQGAVTEAFF. Written as DNA, the CDR3 is TGCAGCGATGGACAGGGAGCCGTCACTGAAGCTTTCTTT.

This chain joins TRBV10-3 and TRBJ2-1, with 10 bases aligning to TRBD2. The CDR3 runs 15 residues. With 5 bases clipped from V and 6 bases from J, the junction kept 7 bases outside the gene matches. The germline gives CDR1 ENHRY, CDR2 SYGVKD. This CDR3 reads CAISHPSGSGNEQFF. CDR3 in DNA: TGTGCCATCAGTCACCCTAGCGGGAGTGGCAATGAGCAGTTCTTC.

The chain links TRBV3-1 (or the pseudogene TRBV3-2) to TRBJ2-3; a possible D gene is TRBD2 (5 bases). Germline V gives CDR1 LGHDT, CDR2 YNNKEL (reference sequence). This CDR3 has 13 amino acids. V gave up 3 bases and J gave up 11 bases, with 15 bases separating them. This CDR3 is CASSQPPGMRQYF. The CDR3 DNA follows: TGTGCCAGCAGCCAGCCCCCCGGGATGCGGCAGTATTTT.

The chain employs TRBV9 and TRBJ1-3; TRBD1 matches 9 bases. This CDR3 is 15 amino acids long. Germline V gives CDR1 SGDLS, CDR2 YYNGEE. V shed 3 bases and J 4 bases; nucleotides not matched to a gene: 5. CDR3: CASSGGGTGGNTIYF. The CDR3 DNA follows: TGTGCCAGCAGCGGGGGCGGGACAGGGGGAAACACCATATATTTT.

J is TRBJ2-5 and V is TRBV11-2; perhaps TRBD2 as D (5 bases). There are 14 residues in the CDR3. Germline loops: CDR1 SGHAT, CDR2 FQNNGV. Trimming removed 3 bases from V and 2 bases from J, with 10 bases in between. The CDR3 protein is CASSLAGSQETQYF. The CDR3 coding sequence is TGTGCCAGCAGCTTGGCGGGTTCACAAGAGACCCAGTACTTC.

The chain uses TRBV7-9 and TRBJ2-2; D gene ambiguous. Trimming took off 4 bases at V and 6 bases at J, with 15 bases between the two ends. This CDR3 is built from 15 residues. The germline V gene encodes CDR1 SEHNR and CDR2 FQNEAQ (reference sequence). CDR3 bases: TGTGCCAGCAGCTCCCGAGCCCTTATACCCGGGGAGCTGTTTTTT. This sequence encodes CASSSRALIPGELFF.

J is TRBJ2-7 and V is TRBV18; 9 positions match TRBD2. This CDR3 has 15 residues. The germline CDR1 and CDR2 sequences are KGHSH and LQKENI. V trimming: 3 bases; J trimming: 3 bases; junction bases outside the gene matches: 6. The CDR3 DNA reads as TGTGCCAGCTCACCTAGACTAGCGGACCACTACGAGCAGTACTTC. This translates into CASSPRLADHYEQYF.

The chain is built from TRBV5-1 and TRBJ1-3; D is unclear. The CDR3 extends over 14 amino acids. Trimming removed 0 bases at V and 2 bases at J, with 6 bases between. The germline V gene encodes CDR1 SGHRS and CDR2 YFSETQ. CDR3 nucleotide sequence: TGCGCCAGCAGCTTGGACAGAGCTGGAAACACCATATATTTT. Translating gives CASSLDRAGNTIYF. The whole variable domain, remainder taken from reference TRBV5-1 and TRBJ1-3, is KAGVTQTPRYLIKTRGQQVTLSCSPISGHRSVSWYQQTPGQGLQFLFEYFSETQRNKGNFPGRFSGRQFSNSRSEMNVSTLELGDSALYLCASSLDRAGNTIYFGEGSWLTVV.

The rearrangement links TRBV6-6 to TRBJ2-7; no clear D gene. The length of the CDR3 is 12 residues. Germline CDR1 MNHNY, CDR2 SVGAGI (reference sequence). V was shortened by 1 base and J by 7 bases, with 8 bases between the two germline ends. CDR3 in amino acids: CASSYFLPEQYF. The CDR3 nucleotides read TGTGCCAGCAGTTACTTCCTACCAGAGCAGTACTTC.

The chain employs TRBV19 and TRBJ2-7; possibly TRBD2 for D (6 bases). Germline V gene sequence: CDR1 LNHDA, CDR2 SQIVND (reference sequence). CDR3 size: 14 residues. The ends were cut back, 6 bases at V and 3 bases at J, with 15 bases in the middle. The CDR3 sequence: CASSRGGVDYEQYF. In DNA form, the CDR3 reads TGTGCCAGTAGCAGAGGAGGGGTGGACTACGAGCAGTACTTC.

This chain links TRBV19 with TRBJ1-1; 7 bases are shared with TRBD1. Looked up from germline, CDR1 is LNHDA and CDR2 is SQIVND (reference sequence). The CDR3 is 13 amino acids. The V gene end was trimmed by 5 bases and the J gene end by 7 bases; junction bases not matched to a gene: 7. CDR3 in amino acids: CASSPRGLGEAFF. CDR3 coding DNA: TGTGCCAGTAGTCCCAGGGGGTTAGGTGAAGCTTTCTTT.